Shown below are 17 T cell receptor beta chains from a single sample sequenced in a study of CD8 T cells in Susac syndrome (dated by TCRdb to 2018 to 2020). Library generation was performed with the immunoSEQ multiplex PCR assay. RNA was extracted with the RNeasy kit and about 0.5 to 1 ug was reverse transcribed using random hexamers. TCRdb cleaned the public reads at Q25 with fastp, built clones with MiXCR and kept in-frame beta chains. Here each entry gathers all rows of one CDR3 protein and keeps the most common genes and DNA. The sample table holds under 200,000 distinct CDR3 sequences, of which roughly 92% were seen once. Approximately 0.11% of the sample goes to the ten largest clones. The sample comprised CD4+ T cells from PBMCs. The receptors here all came from a human donor with Susac syndrome.

The V call is TRBV5-4, the J call TRBJ2-6; D ambiguous. V lost 7 bases and J 0 bases, leaving 5 bases between the germline ends. This CDR3 spans 13 amino acids. The germline V gene encodes CDR1 SGHNT and CDR2 YYREEE (reference sequence). As DNA, the CDR3 is TGTGCCAGCGGGAACTCTGGGGCCAACGTCCTGACTTTC. Its protein is CASGNSGANVLTF.

V usage is TRBV12-3 or TRBV12-4 and J usage is TRBJ2-5; D call uncertain. The CDR3 spans 13 residues. The V end was cut by 1 base, the J end by 9 bases, with 12 bases between. CDR3 nucleotides: TGTGCCAGCAGTTTAGGTCTAGTTGGGGCCCAGTACTTC. Encoded protein: CASSLGLVGAQYF.

A single count supports this clonotype. The chain carries TRBV6-6 and TRBJ2-2; D possibly corresponds to TRBD1 (6 bases). The CDR3 runs to 14 residues. Germline V gene data show CDR1 as MNHNY and CDR2 as SVGAGI (reference sequence). V was pared by 6 bases and J by 5 bases, with 13 bases between. Here the CDR3 reads CASRTGRATGELFF. CDR3 coding DNA: TGTGCCAGCAGGACAGGACGGGCGACCGGGGAGCTGTTTTTT.

The CDR3 coding sequence is TGTGCCAGCAGACAGAGGAGCTCCTACAATGAGCAGTTCTTC. It is translated as CASRQRSSYNEQFF. The chain recombines TRBV6-1 with TRBJ2-1; D is unclear. This CDR3 contains 14 residues. Trimming took 6 bases from V and 0 from J, leaving 9 bases between them. From germline, CDR1 is MNHNS and CDR2 SASEGT.

This sequence joins TRBV3-1 and TRBJ1-6; D unclear. CDR1 and CDR2 from the germline V gene are LGHDT and YNNKEL (reference sequence). The CDR3 totals 13 residues. Trimming stripped 2 bases from V and 5 bases from J, with 4 bases between. CDR3 amino acids: CASSQSHNSPLHF. CDR3 nucleotide sequence: TGTGCCAGCAGCCAAAGCCATAATTCACCCCTCCACTTT.

V and J are TRBV7-9 and TRBJ1-2; D is unclear. The CDR3 contains 14 residues. V lost 1 base and J lost 2, with 8 bases in between. CDR1 SEHNR and CDR2 FQNEAQ come from the germline V gene (reference sequence). CDR3 in amino acids: CASSLVSGNYGYTF. CDR3 DNA sequence: TGTGCCAGCAGCTTAGTTTCTGGGAACTATGGCTACACCTTC.

V and J are TRBV6-1 and TRBJ2-3, with no clear D. Germline assignment: CDR1 MNHNS and CDR2 SASEGT. This CDR3 spans 13 amino acids. Trimming took off 4 bases at V and 5 bases at J, with 10 bases between the two ends. The CDR3 DNA sequence: TGTGCCAGCAGTGGTTCCGTGGAAGATACGCAGTATTTT. It is translated as CASSGSVEDTQYF.

The sample holds a few counts of this clonotype. The chain joins TRBV3-1 to TRBJ2-7; 10 nucleotides agree with TRBD1. This CDR3 has 15 residues. V lost 4 bases and J lost 6; bases outside the gene matches: 9. Germline assignment: CDR1 LGHDT and CDR2 YNNKEL (reference sequence). The CDR3 region is CASSRQRTGGGEQYF. The CDR3 DNA reads as TGTGCCAGCAGCCGGCAGAGGACAGGGGGTGGCGAGCAGTACTTC.

The V and J genes are TRBV29-1 and TRBJ2-2; D not certain. Germline assignment: CDR1 SQVTM and CDR2 ANQGSEA. This CDR3 spans 15 amino acids. V was pared by 7 bases and J by 3 bases, with 18 bases between. For the CDR3, the DNA is TGCAGCGCAGAACCCAGGTCCAAGGACACCGGGGAGCTGTTTTTT. Its translation is CSAEPRSKDTGELFF.

V and J are TRBV19 and TRBJ1-5, with D unclear. The germline V gene encodes CDR1 LNHDA and CDR2 SQIVND (reference sequence). V lost 5 bases to trimming and J lost 2 bases, with 13 bases between them. CDR3 length equals 15 residues. CDR3 sequence (DNA): TGTGCCAGTAGTGTCGCCAGAAGCGGCAATCAGCCCCAGCATTTT. Protein product: CASSVARSGNQPQHF. Drawing the rest from reference TRBV19 and TRBJ1-5, the complete variable domain is DGGITQSPKYLFRKEGQNVTLSCEQNLNHDAMYWYRQDPGQGLRLIYYSQIVNDFQKGDIAEGYSVSREKKESFPLTVTSAQKNPTAFYLCASSVARSGNQPQHFGDGTRLSIL.

V usage is TRBV27 and J usage is TRBJ2-7; D unresolved. Germline loops: CDR1 MNHEY, CDR2 SMNVEV (reference sequence). Trimming pared 0 bases from V and 2 bases from J, leaving 11 bases between. The CDR3 extends over 15 amino acids. The CDR3, as DNA: TGTGCCAGCAGTTTATCGTTCAACCCCACCTACGAGCAGTACTTC. Encoded protein: CASSLSFNPTYEQYF.

This clonotype was observed a few times. The CDR3 DNA reads as TGTGCCAGCAGGCAGACTAGCGGGGGTTACGAGCAGTACTTC. It encodes CASRQTSGGYEQYF. The chain combines TRBV2 with TRBJ2-7; 12 bases are a match to TRBD2. V shed 6 bases and J 4 bases; nucleotides not matched to a gene: 4. Germline V gene sequence: CDR1 SNHLY, CDR2 FYNNEI. CDR3 length: 14 amino acids.

V gene TRBV10-3 combines with J gene TRBJ2-4; 12 bases match TRBD2. This CDR3 spans 16 amino acids. The junction had 8 bases not matched to a gene; V was cut back by 3 bases and J by 8 bases. Per the germline V gene, CDR1 is ENHRY and CDR2 is SYGVKD. The CDR3: CAISDYGTSGLHIQYF. CDR3 coding DNA: TGTGCCATCAGTGACTATGGGACTAGCGGGCTTCACATTCAGTACTTC.

The chain links TRBV27 to TRBJ2-4, with D possibly being TRBD1 (7 bases). This CDR3 is 14 amino acids long. V lost 2 bases and J lost 7, with 12 bases in between. Looked up from germline, CDR1 is MNHEY and CDR2 is SMNVEV (reference sequence). The CDR3 sequence: CASSLGGGSNIQYF. DNA for the CDR3: TGTGCCAGCAGTTTAGGAGGGGGCTCTAACATTCAGTACTTC.

The rearrangement joins TRBV6-6 to TRBJ1-3; TRBD1 is a possible D gene (6 bases). The CDR3 sequence is 15 residues long. The V and J ends lost 6 bases and 2 bases respectively, with 14 bases between them. Germline V gives CDR1 MNHNY, CDR2 SVGAGI (reference sequence). CDR3 residues: CASSPAGGPGNTIYF. CDR3 nucleotides: TGTGCCAGCAGCCCCGCGGGGGGGCCTGGAAACACCATATATTTT.

V gene TRBV20-1 combines with J gene TRBJ2-5; D gene unclear. V was trimmed by 5 bases and J by 6 bases, leaving 10 bases between them. This CDR3 comprises 11 residues. The germline gives CDR1 DFQATT, CDR2 SNEGSKA (reference sequence). The CDR3 loop reads CSASRQKTQYF. As DNA, the CDR3 is TGCAGTGCTTCCCGGCAGAAGACCCAGTACTTC.

This chain uses TRBV11-2 with TRBJ2-5; TRBD1 matches at 7 bases. Germline V gene lookup returns CDR1 SGHAT and CDR2 FQNNGV. There are 15 residues in the CDR3. Trimming took 8 bases from V and 5 from J; bases not matched to a gene: 14. For the CDR3, the DNA is TGTGCCAGCGGCCAGGGGGTAGTAGCGCGGGAGACCCAGTACTTC. Amino acid sequence: CASGQGVVARETQYF. The whole variable domain, remainder taken from reference TRBV11-2 and TRBJ2-5, is EAGVAQSPRYKIIEKRQSVAFWCNPISGHATLYWYQQILGQGPKLLIQFQNNGVVDDSQLPKDRFSAERLKGVDSTLKIQPAKLEDSAVYLCASGQGVVARETQYFGPGTRLLVL.